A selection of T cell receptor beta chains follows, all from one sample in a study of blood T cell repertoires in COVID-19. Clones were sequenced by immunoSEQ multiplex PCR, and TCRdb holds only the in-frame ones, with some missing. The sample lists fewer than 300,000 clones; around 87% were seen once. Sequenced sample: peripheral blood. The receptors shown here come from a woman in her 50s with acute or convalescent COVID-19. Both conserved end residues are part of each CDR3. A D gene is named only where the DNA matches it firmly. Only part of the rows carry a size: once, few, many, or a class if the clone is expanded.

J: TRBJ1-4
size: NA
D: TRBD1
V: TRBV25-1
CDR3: CASSDLKQGARGKLFF
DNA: TGTGCCAGCAGTGATCTTAAGCAGGGGGCCCGAGGGAAACTGTTTTTT

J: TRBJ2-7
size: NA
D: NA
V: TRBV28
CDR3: CASSFRSTGVFYEQYF
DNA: TGTGCCAGCAGTTTTCGGTCGACAGGAGTTTTCTACGAGCAGTACTTC

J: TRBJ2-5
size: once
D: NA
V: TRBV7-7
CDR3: CASSFSGTQYF
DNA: TGTGCTAGCAGCTTTTCGGGGACCCAGTACTTC

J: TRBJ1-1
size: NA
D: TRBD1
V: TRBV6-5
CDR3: CASRTRGKTEAFF
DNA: TGTGCCAGCAGAACCAGGGGGAAGACTGAAGCTTTCTTT

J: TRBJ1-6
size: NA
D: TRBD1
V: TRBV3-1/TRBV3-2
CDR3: CASSQTGDSPLHF
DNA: TGTGCCAGCAGCCAGACAGGGGACTCACCCCTCCACTTT

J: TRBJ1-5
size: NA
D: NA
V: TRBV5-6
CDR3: CASSLARRSNQPQHF
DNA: TGTGCCAGCAGCTTGGCGCGGAGGAGCAATCAGCCCCAGCATTTT

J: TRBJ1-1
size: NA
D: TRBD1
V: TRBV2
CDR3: CASKGQDLSEAFF
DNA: TGTGCCAGCAAGGGACAGGATTTGTCTGAAGCTTTCTTT

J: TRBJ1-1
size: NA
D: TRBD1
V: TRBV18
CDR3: CASSPPGQGDTEAFF
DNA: TGTGCCAGCTCACCCCCGGGACAGGGCGACACTGAAGCTTTCTTT

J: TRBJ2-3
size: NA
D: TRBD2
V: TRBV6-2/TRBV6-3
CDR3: CASSSPSGTRFPDTQYF
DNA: TGTGCCAGCAGTTCCCCCTCCGGGACTAGATTTCCAGATACGCAGTATTTT

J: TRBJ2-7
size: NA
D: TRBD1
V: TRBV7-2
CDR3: CASSLIGQGAYEQYF
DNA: TGTGCCAGCAGCTTAATTGGACAGGGAGCCTACGAGCAGTACTTC

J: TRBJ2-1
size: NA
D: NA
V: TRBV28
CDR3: CASSAQNEQFF
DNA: TGTGCCAGCAGTGCGCAAAATGAGCAGTTCTTC

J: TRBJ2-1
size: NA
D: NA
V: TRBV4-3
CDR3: CASSHQTLHEQFF
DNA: TGCGCCAGCAGCCATCAGACTTTACATGAGCAGTTCTTC

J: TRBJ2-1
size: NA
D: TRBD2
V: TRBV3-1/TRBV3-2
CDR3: CASSQPLLAGVSNEQFF
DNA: TGTGCCAGCAGCCAGCCCCTACTAGCGGGAGTATCTAATGAGCAGTTCTTC

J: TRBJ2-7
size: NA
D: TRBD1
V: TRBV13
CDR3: CASKRGQEYEQYF
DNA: TGTGCCAGCAAGAGGGGACAGGAGTACGAGCAGTACTTC

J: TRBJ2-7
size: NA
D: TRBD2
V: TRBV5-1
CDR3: CASSLGLARSYEQYF
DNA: TGCGCCAGCAGCTTGGGACTAGCGAGGTCCTACGAGCAGTACTTC

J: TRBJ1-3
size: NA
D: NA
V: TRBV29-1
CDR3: CSVDPGSGNTIYF
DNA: TGCAGCGTTGACCCAGGGTCTGGAAACACCATATATTTT

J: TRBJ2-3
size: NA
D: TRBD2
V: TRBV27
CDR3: CASSSAGVPTDTQYF
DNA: TGTGCCAGCAGTTCAGCGGGAGTACCCACAGATACGCAGTATTTT

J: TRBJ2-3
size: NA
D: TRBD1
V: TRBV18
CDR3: CASSRGQGTDTQYF
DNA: TGTGCCAGCTCACGGGGACAGGGCACAGATACGCAGTATTTT

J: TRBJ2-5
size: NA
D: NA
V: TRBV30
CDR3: CAWSGGVQETQYF
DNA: TGTGCCTGGAGTGGGGGGGTCCAAGAGACCCAGTACTTC

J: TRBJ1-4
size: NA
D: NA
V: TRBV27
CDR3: CASRQGPGQNEKLFF
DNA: TGTGCCAGCAGACAAGGACCCGGACAAAATGAAAAACTGTTTTTT

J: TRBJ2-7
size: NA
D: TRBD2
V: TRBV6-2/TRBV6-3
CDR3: CASSYSPLAGVSYEQYF
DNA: TGTGCCAGCAGTTACTCGCCGCTAGCGGGAGTATCCTACGAGCAGTACTTC

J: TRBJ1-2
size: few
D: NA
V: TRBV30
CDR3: CAWRSKDSYGYTF
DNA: TGTGCCTGGAGATCGAAGGACAGCTATGGCTACACCTTC

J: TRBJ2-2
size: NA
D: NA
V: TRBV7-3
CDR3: CASSYGGPGELFF
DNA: TGTGCCAGCAGCTACGGAGGGCCCGGGGAGCTGTTTTTT

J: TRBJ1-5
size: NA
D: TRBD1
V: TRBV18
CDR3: CASSPATGDDLPQHF
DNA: TGTGCCAGCTCCCCCGCGACAGGGGATGATTTACCCCAGCATTTT

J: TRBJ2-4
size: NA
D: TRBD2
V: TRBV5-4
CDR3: CASSLTSGSTNIQYF
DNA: TGTGCCAGCAGCTTGACTAGCGGGAGTACAAACATTCAGTACTTC

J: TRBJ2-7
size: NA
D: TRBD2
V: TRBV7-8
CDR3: CASSLFTGLAGGYNEQYF
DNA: TGTGCCAGCAGCCTATTCACGGGACTAGCGGGAGGGTACAACGAGCAGTACTTC

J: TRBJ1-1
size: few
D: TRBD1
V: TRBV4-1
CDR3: CASSQAAAGGLTEAFF
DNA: TGCGCCAGCAGCCAAGCGGCGGCAGGGGGCCTCACTGAAGCTTTCTTT

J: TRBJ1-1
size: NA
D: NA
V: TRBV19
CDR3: CASILYGGKRSTEAFF
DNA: TGTGCCAGTATCCTGTACGGGGGGAAAAGGAGCACTGAAGCTTTCTTT

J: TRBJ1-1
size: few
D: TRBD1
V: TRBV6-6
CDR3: CATNGQGARTEAFF
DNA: TGTGCCACAAACGGACAGGGGGCGCGAACTGAAGCTTTCTTT

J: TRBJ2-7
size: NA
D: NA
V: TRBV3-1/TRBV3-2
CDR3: CASSQAAVSYEQYF
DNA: TGTGCCAGCAGCCAGGCAGCGGTTTCCTACGAGCAGTACTTC

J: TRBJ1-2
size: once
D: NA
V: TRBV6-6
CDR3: CASSYSQGGDYGYTF
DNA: TGTGCCAGCAGTTACAGCCAGGGAGGTGACTATGGCTACACCTTC

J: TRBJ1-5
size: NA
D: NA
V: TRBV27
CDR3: CATTGGGGQPQHF
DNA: TGTGCCACCACGGGGGGGGGAGGTCAGCCCCAGCATTTT

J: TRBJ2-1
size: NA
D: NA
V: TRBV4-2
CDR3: CASSLFGNEQFF
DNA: TGTGCCAGCAGCCTCTTCGGCAATGAGCAGTTCTTC

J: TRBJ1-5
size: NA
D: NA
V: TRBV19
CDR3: CASSRERFNQPQHF
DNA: TGTGCCAGTAGTAGGGAGAGGTTCAATCAGCCCCAGCATTTT

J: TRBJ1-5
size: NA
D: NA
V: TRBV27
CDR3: CASSLRQEGQPQHF
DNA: TGTGCCAGCAGTTTACGACAGGAAGGTCAGCCCCAGCATTTT

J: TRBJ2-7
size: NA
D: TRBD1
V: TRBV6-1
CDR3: CASSDRGPYEQYF
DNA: TGTGCCAGCAGTGACAGGGGGCCCTACGAGCAGTACTTC

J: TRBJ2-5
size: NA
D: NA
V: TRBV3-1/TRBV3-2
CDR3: CASSQDPSTVGETQYF
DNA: TGTGCCAGCAGCCAAGATCCATCGACAGTCGGAGAGACCCAGTACTTC